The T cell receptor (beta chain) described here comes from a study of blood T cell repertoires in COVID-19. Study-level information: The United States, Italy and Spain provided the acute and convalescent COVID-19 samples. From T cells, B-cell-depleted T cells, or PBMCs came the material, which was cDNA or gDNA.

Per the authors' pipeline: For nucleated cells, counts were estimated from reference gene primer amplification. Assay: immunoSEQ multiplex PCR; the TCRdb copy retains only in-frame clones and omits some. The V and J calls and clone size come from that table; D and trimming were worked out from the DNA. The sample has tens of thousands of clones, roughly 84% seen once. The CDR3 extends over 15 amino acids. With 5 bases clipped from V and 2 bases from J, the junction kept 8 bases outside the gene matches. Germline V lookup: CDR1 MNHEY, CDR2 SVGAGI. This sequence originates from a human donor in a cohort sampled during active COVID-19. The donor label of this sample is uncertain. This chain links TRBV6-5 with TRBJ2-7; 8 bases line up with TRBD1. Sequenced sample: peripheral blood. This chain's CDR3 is CASSIRDRSPYEQYF. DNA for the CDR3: TGTGCCAGCAGTATCCGGGACAGGAGTCCCTACGAGCAGTACTTC.